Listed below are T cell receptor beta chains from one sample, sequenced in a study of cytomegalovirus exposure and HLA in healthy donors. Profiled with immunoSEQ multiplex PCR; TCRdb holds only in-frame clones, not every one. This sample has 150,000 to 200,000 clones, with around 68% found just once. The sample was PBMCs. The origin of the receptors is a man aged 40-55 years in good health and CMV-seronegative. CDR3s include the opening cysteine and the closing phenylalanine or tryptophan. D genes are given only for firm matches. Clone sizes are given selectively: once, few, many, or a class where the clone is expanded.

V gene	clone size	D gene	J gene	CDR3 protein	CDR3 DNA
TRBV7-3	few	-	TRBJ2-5	CASSLTGGMEETQYF	TGTGCCAGCAGCTTAACTGGGGGGATGGAAGAGACCCAGTACTTC
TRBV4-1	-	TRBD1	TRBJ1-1	CASSQGANRGRAEAFF	TGCGCCAGCAGCCAGGGGGCAAACAGGGGTCGCGCTGAAGCTTTCTTT
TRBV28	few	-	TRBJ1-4	CASLSDEKLFF	TGTGCCAGTCTTTCGGATGAAAAACTGTTTTTT
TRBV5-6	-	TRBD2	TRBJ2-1	CASSLTGGQGEQFF	TGTGCCAGCAGCTTGACGGGAGGGCAGGGGGAGCAGTTCTTC
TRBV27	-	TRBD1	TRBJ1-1	CASKGQGNLDTEAFF	TGTGCCAGCAAGGGACAGGGAAATTTGGACACTGAAGCTTTCTTT
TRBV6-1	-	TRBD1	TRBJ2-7	CASSGTGTGGLYEQYF	TGTGCCAGCAGTGGGACCGGGACAGGGGGCCTCTACGAGCAGTACTTC
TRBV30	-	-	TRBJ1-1	CAWISRRLGNTEAFF	TGTGCCTGGATTTCTAGACGGTTGGGGAACACTGAAGCTTTCTTT
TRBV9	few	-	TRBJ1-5	CASSEEAGNQPQHF	TGTGCCAGCAGCGAGGAGGCGGGCAATCAGCCCCAGCATTTT
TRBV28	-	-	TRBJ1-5	CASSLNGDGQPQHF	TGTGCCAGCAGTTTAAACGGGGATGGCCAGCCCCAGCATTTT
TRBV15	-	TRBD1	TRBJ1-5	CATSSGQGDNQPQHF	TGTGCCACCAGCTCGGGACAGGGGGACAATCAGCCCCAGCATTTT
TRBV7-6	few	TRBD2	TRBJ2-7	CASSPQIGLADREQYF	TGTGCCAGCAGCCCACAGATAGGACTAGCCGACAGAGAGCAGTACTTC
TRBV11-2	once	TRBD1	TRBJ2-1	CASSSPRDSLLQYLFF	TGTGCCAGCAGCTCGCCCCGGGACAGCTTGCTACAATATCTGTTCTTC
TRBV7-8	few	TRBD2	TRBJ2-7	CASMGGRVTYEQYF	TGTGCCAGCATGGGCGGGAGGGTAACCTACGAGCAGTACTTC
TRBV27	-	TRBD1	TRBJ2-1	CASSQGQRYNEQFF	TGTGCCAGCAGCCAGGGACAGCGGTACAATGAGCAGTTCTTC
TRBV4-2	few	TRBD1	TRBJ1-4	CASSQGQGWVATNEKLFF	TGTGCCAGCAGCCAGGGACAGGGCTGGGTTGCAACTAATGAAAAACTGTTTTTT